This T cell receptor beta chain was identified in a study of OX40 agonist ivuxolimab in advanced cancers. Study summary: Patients assigned to dose escalation were diagnosed with hepatocellular carcinoma, melanoma, renal cell or head and neck cancer. Partial responses occurred in Three dose-escalation patients, one with hepatocellular carcinoma and two with cutaneous melanoma.

Study results and caveats: Compared with others, partial responders at 0.1-3.0 mg/kg displayed clonal expansion among the lowest.

Germline V gives CDR1 MDHEN, CDR2 SYDVKM. The CDR3 spans 12 residues. V lost 5 bases, J lost 5 bases, and 9 bases lay in between. This clone appeared a single time. The target antigen is unknown. Data came from immunoSEQ multiplex PCR; TCRdb stores just in-frame clones and leaves some out. The profile covers some 80,000 clones, with approximately 85% appearing a single time and more than 2% taken by the ten largest. This sequence originates from an adult with an advanced solid tumor such as melanoma, head and neck, liver or kidney cancer. V usage is TRBV28 and J usage is TRBJ1-1; D is uncertain. The source material was CD4+ or CD8+ T cells sorted from blood, sampled in a trial of the OX40 agonist ivuxolimab. In DNA, the CDR3 is TGTGCCAGCAGTCCCTGGGGAACTGAAGCTTTCTTT. Amino acids: CASSPWGTEAFF.